These 16 T cell receptor beta chains came from one sample sequenced in a study of T cell responses to AZD1222 COVID-19 vaccine. Profiled with immunoSEQ multiplex PCR; TCRdb holds only in-frame clones, not every one. Among roughly 130,000 clones listed, 85% to 90% were seen once. The material was peripheral blood, obtained on day 0 of AZD1222 vaccination. These receptors all come from an adult in good health.

The chain couples TRBV27 to TRBJ1-4; D uncertain. Trimming took off 0 bases at V and 4 bases at J, with 6 bases between the two ends. This CDR3 is 14 amino acids long. Germline CDR1 reads MNHEY; CDR2 reads SMNVEV (reference sequence). CDR3 residues: CASSLSGYNEKLFF. The DNA of the CDR3 is TGTGCCAGCAGTTTATCGGGGTATAATGAAAAACTGTTTTTT.

The chain carries TRBV28 and TRBJ1-1; D remains ambiguous. CDR1 is MDHEN, CDR2 SYDVKM, per germline. Trimming stripped 7 bases from V and 6 bases from J, with 12 bases between. The CDR3 is 12 residues long. CDR3 sequence: CASTGGKAEAFF. The CDR3 nucleotides read TGTGCCAGCACCGGAGGGAAGGCTGAAGCTTTCTTT.

V is TRBV27 and J is TRBJ2-4, with a tentative D call TRBD1 (6 bases). Germline V gene sequence: CDR1 MNHEY, CDR2 SMNVEV (reference sequence). The CDR3 length is 16 residues. The germline V and J ends were trimmed by 5 bases and 0 bases, with 14 bases remaining between them. The CDR3: CASSPQTGPAKNIQYF. The CDR3 DNA follows: TGTGCCAGCAGTCCACAGACAGGCCCAGCCAAAAACATTCAGTACTTC.

The chain carries TRBV30 and TRBJ2-5; D is uncertain. V gave up 0 bases and J gave up 5 bases, with 10 bases separating them. The CDR3 totals 13 residues. From germline, CDR1 is GTSNPN and CDR2 SVGIG (reference sequence). In DNA, the CDR3 is TGTGCCTGGAGTGTTGGTGGTCGGGAGACCCAGTACTTC. It encodes CAWSVGGRETQYF.

This chain connects TRBV27 to TRBJ1-1; 12 bases fit TRBD1. CDR1 MNHEY and CDR2 SMNVEV come from the germline V gene (reference sequence). V dropped 8 bases and J dropped 6; count of bases not matched to a gene: 7. This CDR3 contains 14 residues. CDR3 region: CASFRDRGRPEAFF. In DNA, the CDR3 is TGTGCCAGCTTTAGGGACAGGGGGCGACCTGAAGCTTTCTTT.

The CDR3 region has the DNA TGTGCCAGCAGCTTAGGCGGGCTGAACACTGAAGCTTTCTTT. It encodes CASSLGGLNTEAFF. The chain links TRBV5-6 to TRBJ1-1, with D hard to call. Per the germline V gene, CDR1 is SGHDT and CDR2 is YYEEEE. V gave up 2 bases and J gave up 0 bases, with 8 bases separating them. The CDR3 runs to 14 residues.

The chain couples TRBV3-1 (or the pseudogene TRBV3-2) to TRBJ2-7, with TRBD2 matching over 7 bases. The germline V gene encodes CDR1 LGHDT and CDR2 YNNKEL (reference sequence). The CDR3 extends over 10 amino acids. The ends lost 9 bases at V and 10 bases at J; junction bases unmatched: 6. The CDR3 region has the DNA TGTGCCAGGGACGCGGGAGAACAGTACTTC. Protein product: CARDAGEQYF.

The chain recombines TRBV5-1 with TRBJ2-7, with 10 bases that match TRBD2. Germline assignment: CDR1 SGHRS and CDR2 YFSETQ. CDR3 size: 15 residues. The V and J ends lost 0 bases and 5 bases, in that order; junction bases with no gene match: 5. CDR3 in amino acids: CASSLAALAGDEQYF. CDR3 DNA: TGCGCCAGCAGCTTGGCCGCTCTAGCGGGAGACGAGCAGTACTTC.

This rearrangement joins TRBV30 to TRBJ2-2; D remains ambiguous. Trimming removed 0 bases from V and 4 bases from J, with 12 bases in between. The CDR3 has 15 residues. The germline CDR1 and CDR2 sequences are GTSNPN and SVGIG (reference sequence). The CDR3 bases are TGTGCCTGGAGTGTGAAGGCAAGGATCACCGGGGAGCTGTTTTTT. Translated, it gives CAWSVKARITGELFF.

V and J are TRBV2 and TRBJ2-5, with D tentatively TRBD2 (5 bases). V was cut by 4 bases and J by 5 bases, with 11 bases left in between. Germline V CDR1 and CDR2: SNHLY, FYNNEI. There are 13 residues in the CDR3. CDR3 protein: CASSGSRVETQYF. The DNA of the CDR3 is TGTGCCAGCAGTGGATCGCGGGTGGAGACCCAGTACTTC.

V gene TRBV7-9 combines with J gene TRBJ2-4; D gene uncertain. Germline V CDR1 and CDR2: SEHNR, FQNEAQ (reference sequence). The CDR3 contains 16 residues. Trimming removed 5 bases from V and 0 bases from J, with 14 bases in between. The CDR3 loop is CASSPPFRIAKNIQYF. CDR3 DNA sequence: TGTGCCAGCAGCCCTCCCTTTAGGATAGCCAAAAACATTCAGTACTTC.

The V and J genes are TRBV28 and TRBJ2-7; perhaps D is TRBD1 or TRBD2 (7 bases each). V shed 3 bases and J shed 7 bases, with 19 bases lying between them. CDR1 and CDR2 from the germline V gene are MDHEN and SYDVKM. The CDR3 totals 15 residues. The CDR3 DNA reads as TGTGCCAGCAGTTTTCCCACGGCAGGGGGAGGGGAGCAGTACTTC. Protein product: CASSFPTAGGGEQYF.

The chain links TRBV14 to TRBJ1-4; D gene uncertain. From germline, CDR1 is SGHDN and CDR2 FVKESK. The CDR3 spans 16 residues. V was pared by 2 bases and J by 5 bases, with 15 bases between. The CDR3 spells CASSQKGKAPNEKLFF. The CDR3, as DNA: TGTGCCAGCAGCCAAAAAGGGAAGGCGCCCAATGAAAAACTGTTTTTT.

The gene calls are TRBV4-1 and TRBJ2-7; TRBD1 agrees at 10 bases. This CDR3 region has 17 residues. Germline lookup yields CDR1 MGHRA and CDR2 YSYEKL. V lost 0 bases and J lost 3; bases outside the gene matches: 8. CDR3 nucleotide sequence: TGCGCCAGCAGCCAAGATCTTAAACGGGACAGGGGCTACGAGCAGTACTTC. It translates to CASSQDLKRDRGYEQYF.

The chain has TRBV6-5 and TRBJ1-3; D is ambiguous. Between the trimmed V and J ends, which lost 0 bases and 4 bases, there was a span of 7 bases. The CDR3 has 14 residues. Germline V lookup: CDR1 MNHEY, CDR2 SVGAGI. The CDR3 is CASSYSSQGNTIYF. The CDR3 bases are TGTGCCAGCAGTTACTCATCGCAGGGAAACACCATATATTTT.

The rearrangement joins TRBV18 to TRBJ2-2; 8 bases agree with TRBD1. J lost 4 bases, V lost 6 bases, and 13 bases had no gene match. CDR1 and CDR2 (germline): KGHSH, LQKENI. The CDR3 spans 17 residues. CDR3 nucleotide sequence: TGTGCCAGCTCTATTGGACAGGGAGGCCGGGGCACCGGGGAGCTGTTTTTT. It is translated as CASSIGQGGRGTGELFF.